This T cell receptor (beta chain) was profiled in a study of cytomegalovirus exposure and HLA in healthy donors. Overall study: From about 180 million T cells, an earlier analysis saw roughly 120 million unique TCR beta sequences.

The CDR3 loop spans 17 amino acids. In germline, CDR1 is SGHNT, CDR2 YENEEA. V was clipped by 0 bases and J by 4 bases, with 16 bases between them. Overall study findings and caveats: According to the study, roughly 160 TCR beta chains were cytomegalovirus-associated.

Turning to this clone: As yet, its antigen is unknown.

Primers included in the PCR were 60 Vbeta and 13 Jbeta primers. The assay was immunoSEQ multiplex PCR, and TCRdb's table has in-frame clones only and misses some. The sample records tens of thousands of clones, over 70% being singletons. The chain recombines TRBV11-3 with TRBJ2-1; TRBD2 might be the D (5 bases). Material for sequencing was PBMCs. The TCR comes from a girl aged 2 to 10 in good health and CMV-seropositive. CDR3 DNA: TGTGCCAGCAGCTTAGATCGCGGCGGACTTCAATACAATGAGCAGTTCTTC. Amino acids: CASSLDRGGLQYNEQFF.